This TCR beta chain was obtained from a study of shared clonotypes between healthy human individuals. Study conclusions and caveats: A limitation of the genetic and exposure-history diversity represented arose from few donors. Tissue TCR repertoires likely differ from these blood-only repertoires.

As for this clone: Its specificity is not known.

Over several immunoSEQ plates, each subset's genomic DNA was distributed in even portions. Clones were sequenced by immunoSEQ multiplex PCR, and TCRdb holds only the in-frame ones, with some missing. The sample shows about 560,000 clones, around three quarters of them seen only once. The CDR3 totals 16 residues. Germline CDR1 SGHNT, CDR2 YENEEA. V lost 5 bases to trimming and J lost 1 base, with 17 bases between them. The J gene is TRBJ1-1, the V gene TRBV11-3; possible D gene TRBD1, 6 bases. Material for sequencing was PBMCs. The sequence derives from a woman aged 40 to 49 in good health. Some clones in this sample may be carry-over from other donors' samples. The CDR3: CASSPYRESPNTEAFF. The CDR3 nucleotides read TGTGCCAGCAGCCCCTACAGGGAGTCCCCGAACACTGAAGCTTTCTTT.